The 2 T cell receptor beta chains below were found in one sample sequenced in a study of cytomegalovirus exposure and HLA in healthy donors. The method was immunoSEQ multiplex PCR; TCRdb's version includes in-frame clones alone and lacks a portion of them. Altogether roughly 200,000 clones are present, roughly three quarters being singletons, with the ten largest covering around 1.2%. The sequenced sample consisted of PBMCs. Receptors were obtained from a woman aged 25 to 39 in good health and CMV-seronegative.

The chain combines TRBV6-5 with TRBJ1-5; D remains unclear. From germline, CDR1 is MNHEY and CDR2 SVGAGI. The CDR3 has 13 residues. V shed 5 bases and J shed 7 bases, with 12 bases lying between them. CDR3 coding DNA: TGTGCCAGCAGTCGGGGTCTAGAGCAGCCCCAGCATTTT. It yields the protein CASSRGLEQPQHF.

This clone has more than one count but fewer than ten. This chain uses TRBV11-2 with TRBJ2-5, with 11 bases that match TRBD2. CDR1 is SGHAT and CDR2 is FQNNGV in the germline V gene. This CDR3 has 17 residues. V shed 1 base and J 1 base; nucleotides not matched to a gene: 5. The CDR3 reads CASSLGRTSGPQETQYF. The CDR3 coding sequence is TGTGCCAGCAGCTTAGGCCGGACTAGCGGGCCCCAAGAGACCCAGTACTTC.